The rows below give T cell receptor beta chains drawn from one sample of a study of PD-1 blockade in classical Hodgkin lymphoma. Clones were sequenced by immunoSEQ multiplex PCR, and TCRdb holds only the in-frame ones, with some missing. The profile shows 50,000 or so clones, about 90% of them singletons. The sequenced sample was peripheral blood mononuclear cells (PBMCs), obtained before the fourth cycle of nivolumab. The receptor source for this set is a human donor with classical Hodgkin lymphoma. The CDR3 runs from the conserved cysteine through the conserved F or W. The order of the fields is D gene, J gene, V gene, clone size, CDR3 protein, CDR3 DNA. The D gene is left open where the match is weak. Size tells how often a clone was seen (once, few, many) or the class of an expanded clone, and some rows leave it out.

D gene: -
J gene: TRBJ2-3
V gene: TRBV5-8
clone size: -
CDR3 protein: CASSLPVTDTQYF
CDR3 DNA: TGTGCCAGCAGCTTGCCCGTCACAGATACGCAGTATTTT

D gene: -
J gene: TRBJ2-3
V gene: TRBV27
clone size: -
CDR3 protein: CASSLGGTQYF
CDR3 DNA: TGTGCCAGCAGTTTAGGGGGTACGCAGTATTTT

D gene: TRBD2
J gene: TRBJ2-7
V gene: TRBV4-2
clone size: -
CDR3 protein: CASSQDPGLADPEQYF
CDR3 DNA: TGTGCCAGCAGCCAAGATCCGGGACTAGCGGATCCCGAGCAGTACTTC

D gene: TRBD2
J gene: TRBJ2-3
V gene: TRBV11-2
clone size: -
CDR3 protein: CASSFSTSGYTDTQYF
CDR3 DNA: TGTGCCAGCAGCTTCTCGACTAGCGGATACACAGATACGCAGTATTTT

D gene: TRBD2
J gene: TRBJ2-7
V gene: TRBV4-1
clone size: -
CDR3 protein: CASSQEELGLAGVNYEQYF
CDR3 DNA: TGCGCCAGCAGCCAAGAAGAGTTGGGACTAGCGGGAGTGAACTACGAGCAGTACTTC

D gene: -
J gene: TRBJ2-5
V gene: TRBV11-3
clone size: -
CDR3 protein: CASSLGGSSETQYF
CDR3 DNA: TGTGCCAGCAGCTTAGGGGGAAGCTCGGAGACCCAGTACTTC

D gene: -
J gene: TRBJ2-7
V gene: TRBV5-1
clone size: -
CDR3 protein: CASSSHGSYEQYF
CDR3 DNA: TGCGCCAGCAGCTCCCACGGCAGCTACGAGCAGTACTTC

D gene: -
J gene: TRBJ1-2
V gene: TRBV10-1
clone size: once
CDR3 protein: CASSEFASYGYTF
CDR3 DNA: TGCGCCAGCAGTGAGTTCGCCAGCTATGGCTACACCTTC

D gene: -
J gene: TRBJ1-5
V gene: TRBV29-1
clone size: once
CDR3 protein: CSVEEGWQGNLTGNQPQHF
CDR3 DNA: TGCAGCGTTGAAGAGGGGTGGCAGGGGAATTTGACGGGCAATCAGCCCCAGCATTTT

D gene: -
J gene: TRBJ2-1
V gene: TRBV6-6
clone size: -
CDR3 protein: CASKVNNEQFF
CDR3 DNA: TGTGCCAGCAAGGTTAACAATGAGCAGTTCTTC

D gene: -
J gene: TRBJ1-4
V gene: TRBV27
clone size: -
CDR3 protein: CASKLHPKTEKLFF
CDR3 DNA: TGTGCCAGCAAACTACACCCGAAGACTGAAAAACTGTTTTTT

D gene: TRBD2
J gene: TRBJ2-2
V gene: TRBV11-2
clone size: -
CDR3 protein: CASSPSISGRAGELFF
CDR3 DNA: TGTGCCAGCAGCCCATCGATAAGCGGGAGAGCCGGGGAGCTGTTTTTT

D gene: -
J gene: TRBJ1-4
V gene: TRBV19
clone size: -
CDR3 protein: CASSTQGRSATNEKLFF
CDR3 DNA: TGTGCCAGTAGTACTCAGGGGAGGAGCGCAACTAATGAAAAACTGTTTTTT

D gene: TRBD2
J gene: TRBJ2-1
V gene: TRBV5-1
clone size: -
CDR3 protein: CASSLAGTSLNHEQFF
CDR3 DNA: TGCGCCAGCAGCTTGGCCGGGACTAGCCTTAACCATGAGCAGTTCTTC

D gene: -
J gene: TRBJ2-7
V gene: TRBV6-6
clone size: -
CDR3 protein: CASRLPGLSEQYF
CDR3 DNA: TGTGCCAGCAGGCTGCCGGGACTCAGTGAGCAGTACTTC

D gene: -
J gene: TRBJ2-3
V gene: TRBV5-5
clone size: -
CDR3 protein: CASSLGDTQYF
CDR3 DNA: TGTGCCAGCAGCTTGGGGGATACGCAGTATTTT

D gene: -
J gene: TRBJ1-4
V gene: TRBV19
clone size: -
CDR3 protein: CASSIRSSGATNEKLFF
CDR3 DNA: TGTGCCAGTAGTATAAGGTCTAGCGGGGCAACTAATGAAAAACTGTTTTTT

D gene: TRBD1
J gene: TRBJ1-1
V gene: TRBV6-5
clone size: once
CDR3 protein: CASSKPGQGIAFF
CDR3 DNA: TGTGCCAGCAGCAAGCCGGGACAGGGGATAGCTTTCTTT

D gene: -
J gene: TRBJ2-7
V gene: TRBV7-8
clone size: -
CDR3 protein: CASSARRGTYEQYF
CDR3 DNA: TGTGCCAGCAGCGCCCGACGGGGTACCTACGAGCAGTACTTC

D gene: -
J gene: TRBJ2-2
V gene: TRBV12-5
clone size: -
CDR3 protein: CASGFTPDGELFF
CDR3 DNA: TGTGCTAGTGGTTTTACCCCGGACGGGGAGCTGTTTTTT

D gene: -
J gene: TRBJ2-2
V gene: TRBV25-1
clone size: -
CDR3 protein: CASSAATGNTGELFF
CDR3 DNA: TGTGCCAGCAGCGCCGCGACAGGGAACACCGGGGAGCTGTTTTTT

D gene: -
J gene: TRBJ2-3
V gene: TRBV15
clone size: -
CDR3 protein: CATRGASTDTQYF
CDR3 DNA: TGTGCCACCAGGGGGGCTAGCACAGATACGCAGTATTTT

D gene: -
J gene: TRBJ2-7
V gene: TRBV6-1
clone size: -
CDR3 protein: CASSRDRAGEQYF
CDR3 DNA: TGTGCTTCTAGTCGCGACCGGGCCGGGGAGCAGTACTTC

D gene: TRBD2
J gene: TRBJ2-1
V gene: TRBV11-2
clone size: -
CDR3 protein: CASSFSGMIDEQFF
CDR3 DNA: TGTGCCAGCAGCTTTAGCGGGATGATCGATGAGCAGTTCTTC

D gene: -
J gene: TRBJ2-5
V gene: TRBV5-1
clone size: -
CDR3 protein: CASSFSLTVGGTQYF
CDR3 DNA: TGCGCCAGCAGCTTTTCCCTGACCGTCGGGGGGACCCAGTACTTC

D gene: -
J gene: TRBJ2-7
V gene: TRBV1
clone size: -
CDR3 protein: CTSSQDQASYEQYF
CDR3 DNA: TGCACCAGCAGCCAAGATCAAGCTTCCTACGAGCAGTACTTC

D gene: -
J gene: TRBJ1-1
V gene: TRBV6-5
clone size: -
CDR3 protein: CASSYSEGITEAFF
CDR3 DNA: TGTGCCAGCAGTTACTCCGAGGGGATCACTGAAGCTTTCTTT

D gene: -
J gene: TRBJ1-5
V gene: TRBV19
clone size: -
CDR3 protein: CASTPGGMGNQPQHF
CDR3 DNA: TGTGCCAGTACCCCGGGGGGAATGGGCAATCAGCCCCAGCATTTT

D gene: TRBD1
J gene: TRBJ2-7
V gene: TRBV28
clone size: -
CDR3 protein: CASSPGQTYEQYF
CDR3 DNA: TGTGCCAGCAGCCCGGGACAGACCTACGAGCAGTACTTC

D gene: -
J gene: TRBJ2-1
V gene: TRBV15
clone size: -
CDR3 protein: CATSRDTQASPLGQFF
CDR3 DNA: TGTGCCACCAGCAGAGATACCCAGGCCTCCCCGTTAGGGCAGTTCTTC

D gene: -
J gene: TRBJ2-2
V gene: TRBV30
clone size: -
CDR3 protein: CAWSGFPAQLSGELFF
CDR3 DNA: TGTGCCTGGAGTGGCTTCCCTGCCCAGTTATCTGGGGAGCTGTTTTTT

D gene: -
J gene: TRBJ2-7
V gene: TRBV5-1
clone size: -
CDR3 protein: CASSSTVYEQYF
CDR3 DNA: TGCGCCAGCAGCTCCACCGTCTACGAGCAGTACTTC

D gene: -
J gene: TRBJ2-3
V gene: TRBV11-2
clone size: -
CDR3 protein: CASSTGARGTDTQYF
CDR3 DNA: TGTGCCAGCAGCACCGGGGCGAGGGGCACAGATACGCAGTATTTT

D gene: -
J gene: TRBJ2-5
V gene: TRBV29-1
clone size: -
CDR3 protein: CSARELGETQYF
CDR3 DNA: TGCAGCGCCCGGGAGCTGGGGGAGACCCAGTACTTC

D gene: TRBD1
J gene: TRBJ1-5
V gene: TRBV28
clone size: -
CDR3 protein: CASTEPPQGENQPQHF
CDR3 DNA: TGTGCCAGCACCGAGCCCCCGCAGGGGGAGAATCAGCCCCAGCATTTT

D gene: TRBD2
J gene: TRBJ2-5
V gene: TRBV12-5
clone size: -
CDR3 protein: CASGLILGLAGGGETQYF
CDR3 DNA: TGTGCTAGTGGTTTGATTCTGGGACTAGCGGGAGGAGGGGAGACCCAGTACTTC

D gene: -
J gene: TRBJ2-3
V gene: TRBV5-1
clone size: -
CDR3 protein: CASSLSYTDTQYF
CDR3 DNA: TGCGCCAGCAGCTTGAGTTACACAGATACGCAGTATTTT

D gene: -
J gene: TRBJ1-1
V gene: TRBV5-1
clone size: -
CDR3 protein: CASSPNVHPRHTEAFF
CDR3 DNA: TGCGCCAGCAGCCCCAATGTCCACCCGAGGCACACTGAAGCTTTCTTT

D gene: -
J gene: TRBJ2-3
V gene: TRBV7-3
clone size: once
CDR3 protein: CASSRWGVLADTQYF
CDR3 DNA: TGTGCCAGCAGCCGGTGGGGGGTCCTCGCAGATACGCAGTATTTT

D gene: -
J gene: TRBJ2-2
V gene: TRBV11-3
clone size: once
CDR3 protein: CASSTPLALATNTGELFF
CDR3 DNA: TGTGCCAGCAGCACCCCCCTGGCCTTGGCGACGAACACCGGGGAGCTGTTTTTT

D gene: -
J gene: TRBJ1-1
V gene: TRBV1
clone size: -
CDR3 protein: CTSSRLGQGLYTEAFF
CDR3 DNA: TGCACCAGCAGCCGCCTAGGACAGGGTTTGTACACTGAAGCTTTCTTT

D gene: -
J gene: TRBJ1-2
V gene: TRBV29-1
clone size: -
CDR3 protein: CSVGPIRHSYGYTF
CDR3 DNA: TGCAGCGTGGGACCGATCCGGCACAGCTATGGCTACACCTTC

D gene: -
J gene: TRBJ1-2
V gene: TRBV7-9
clone size: once
CDR3 protein: CASSLSFAGRNYGYTF
CDR3 DNA: TGTGCCAGCAGCTTAAGTTTTGCGGGACGGAACTATGGCTACACCTTC